This TCR beta chain is drawn from a study of siplizumab effects on memory and regulatory T cells. Study-wide findings and caveats: Controls had around 25% Treg-derived mappable alloreactive CD4+ clones on average, versus approximately 70% with siplizumab. Both greater diversity than memory cells and a major contribution to the alloresponse seemed to characterize naive T cells. Unstimulated subsets accounted for the mapping of only a minor share of the clones that were alloreactive.

In the case of this clone: What it binds is not known.

The method was immunoSEQ multiplex PCR; TCRdb's version includes in-frame clones alone and lacks a portion of them. Of around 100,000 clones detected, less than 95% appear once; the ten largest clones hold about 1.2%. CDR1 MNHNS and CDR2 SASEGT come from the germline V gene. This CDR3 is 12 amino acids long. V was trimmed by 8 bases and J by 6 bases, leaving 11 bases between them. The source material was non-Treg CD4+ T cells sorted from blood. The TCR originated in a human donor in good health. The V gene is TRBV6-1, the J gene TRBJ1-5, with unresolved D. The CDR3 loop is CASWLYGQPQHF. The CDR3 bases are TGTGCCAGCTGGCTCTACGGTCAGCCCCAGCATTTT.